These T cell receptor beta chains were read from a single sample in a study of human T cells and chemical hapten exposure. One entry per CDR3 protein results from TCRdb running MiXCR on the RACE reads. The sample records about 380,000 distinct CDR3 sequences, about 6.9% being singletons. This material consisted of whole blood, taken in connection with sensitization to the hapten diphenylcyclopropenone (DPC). All receptors derive from a woman under 30 with alopecia areata. Some clones in this sample may be carry-over from other donors' samples. CDR3s include the opening cysteine and the closing phenylalanine or tryptophan. D genes are given only for firm matches. Clone sizes are given selectively: once, few, many, or a class where the clone is expanded.

TRBJ1-2 | few | TRBV4-3 | . | TGCGCCAGCAGCCAAGACAAGGGAGGGGTTGATTTTAACTATGGCTACACCTTC | CASSQDKGGVDFNYGYTF
TRBJ1-6 | many | TRBV11-2 | TRBD1 | TGTGCCAGCAGCCTTTCCGGGACAGCACATTCACCCCTCCACTTT | CASSLSGTAHSPLHF
TRBJ1-1 | few | TRBV12-3/TRBV12-4 | . | TGTGCCAGCAGTACCCAGTTTAACACTGAAGCTTTCTTT | CASSTQFNTEAFF
TRBJ2-5 | few | TRBV11-1 | TRBD1 | TGTGCCAGCAGCTTAGGGGACAGGAGCCAAGAGACCCAGTACTTC | CASSLGDRSQETQYF
TRBJ2-5 | . | TRBV7-9 | TRBD1 | TGTGCCAGCAGCTGGGGTAGGGGGACAGGGGACCAAGAGACCCAGTACTTC | CASSWGRGTGDQETQYF
TRBJ2-3 | . | TRBV2 | TRBD1 | TGTGCCAGCAGAACTACTCCGGGACAGGGATTCACAGATACGCAGTATTTT | CASRTTPGQGFTDTQYF
TRBJ1-6 | many | TRBV9 | TRBD1 | TGTGCCAGCAGCGGGGGACAGTTGAGCTATAATTCACCCCTCCACTTT | CASSGGQLSYNSPLHF
TRBJ1-2 | few | TRBV28 | TRBD1 | TGTGCCAGCAGCCTAGGGACAGGGGGCGTCTATGGCTACACCTTC | CASSLGTGGVYGYTF
TRBJ1-5 | few | TRBV18 | TRBD1 | TGTGCCAGCTCACAATTCGGACAGGATAGCAATCAGCCCCAGCATTTT | CASSQFGQDSNQPQHF
TRBJ2-6 | few | TRBV29-1 | . | TGCAGCGTTGGCGGGGGCGCTGGGGCCAACGTCCTGACTTTC | CSVGGGAGANVLTF
TRBJ2-3 | few | TRBV5-1 | . | TGCGCCAGCAGCGGCCCGAGGAAAGATACGCAGTATTTT | CASSGPRKDTQYF
TRBJ2-5 | . | TRBV6-4 | TRBD1 | TGTGCCAGCAGTGCCGGGACAGGGGTTTCAGAGACCCAGTACTTC | CASSAGTGVSETQYF
TRBJ1-4 | . | TRBV20-1 | TRBD1 | TGCAGTGCTAGGGCGGGGGACAGGGATGAAAAACTGTTTTTT | CSARAGDRDEKLFF
TRBJ2-7 | many | TRBV6-2/TRBV6-3 | TRBD2 | TGTGCCGGGGGGGACGGACCAAGCGAGCAGTACTTC | CAGGDGPSEQYF
TRBJ1-1 | many | TRBV11-2 | . | TGTGCCAGCAGCCCCCGAGGGGGGGCCAGGAACACTGAAGCTTTCTTT | CASSPRGGARNTEAFF
TRBJ2-1 | . | TRBV2 | . | TGTGCCAGCAGTGAAGTGAATGAGCAGTTCTTC | CASSEVNEQFF
TRBJ2-3 | . | TRBV5-1 | . | TGCGCCAGCAGCGAACTAGGTTCAGATACGCAGTATTTT | CASSELGSDTQYF
TRBJ2-7 | few | TRBV4-3 | TRBD1 | TGCGCCAGCAGCCAAGCTCCAGGGGGCTTATACGAGCAGTACTTC | CASSQAPGGLYEQYF
TRBJ2-5 | few | TRBV3-1 | . | TGTGCCAGCAGCCACGGAGCCAGAACGGAAGAGACCCAGTACTTC | CASSHGARTEETQYF
TRBJ2-5 | few | TRBV6-6 | TRBD2 | TGTGCCAGCAGTTTAGAGGGACTAGGGATAGAGACCCAGTACTTC | CASSLEGLGIETQYF
TRBJ1-2 | many | TRBV5-6 | . | TGTGCCAGCAGCTTGGTTGGCCGGAACTATGGCTACACCTTC | CASSLVGRNYGYTF
TRBJ1-4 | few | TRBV6-6 | . | TGTGCCAGCAGTTACAGTATACCAGGTGAAAAACTGTTTTTT | CASSYSIPGEKLFF
TRBJ2-5 | . | TRBV5-1 | . | TGCGCCAGCAGCTTGAATTTTCGGTTGGTCGGAGAGACCCAGTACTTC | CASSLNFRLVGETQYF
TRBJ1-1 | many | TRBV4-2 | TRBD1 | TGTGCCAGCAGCTCTCAACAGGGGACCTCCTACGAAGCTTTCTTT | CASSSQQGTSYEAFF